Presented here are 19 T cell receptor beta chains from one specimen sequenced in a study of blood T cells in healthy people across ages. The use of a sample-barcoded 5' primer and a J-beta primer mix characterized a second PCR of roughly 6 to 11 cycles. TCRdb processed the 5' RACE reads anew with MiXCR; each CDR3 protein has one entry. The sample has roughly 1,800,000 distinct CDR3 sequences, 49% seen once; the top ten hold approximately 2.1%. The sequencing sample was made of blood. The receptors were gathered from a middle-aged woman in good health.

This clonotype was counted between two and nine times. The chain's CDR3 is CASSLVKGSETQYF. In nucleotides, the CDR3 is TGTGCCAGCAGCTTAGTGAAGGGTTCCGAGACCCAGTACTTC. The J gene is TRBJ2-5, the V gene TRBV7-2; no reliable D call. V was clipped by 1 base and J by 5 bases, with 11 bases between them. The germline V gene encodes CDR1 SGHTA and CDR2 FQGNSA. The CDR3 length is 14 residues.

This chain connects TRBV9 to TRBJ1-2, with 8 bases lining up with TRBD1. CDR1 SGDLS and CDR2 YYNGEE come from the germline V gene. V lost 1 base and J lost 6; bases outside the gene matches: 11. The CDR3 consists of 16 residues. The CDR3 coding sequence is TGTGCCAGCAGCGTATCACCAGGGGGCGCGTTGGATGGCTACACCTTC. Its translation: CASSVSPGGALDGYTF.

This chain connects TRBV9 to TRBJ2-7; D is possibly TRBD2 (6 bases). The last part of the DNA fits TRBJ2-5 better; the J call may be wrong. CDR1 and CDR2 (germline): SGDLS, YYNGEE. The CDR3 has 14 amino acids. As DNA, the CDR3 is TGTGCCAGCAGCGCCTGGGACTTCGAAGAGACCCAGTACTTC. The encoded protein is CASSAWDFEETQYF.

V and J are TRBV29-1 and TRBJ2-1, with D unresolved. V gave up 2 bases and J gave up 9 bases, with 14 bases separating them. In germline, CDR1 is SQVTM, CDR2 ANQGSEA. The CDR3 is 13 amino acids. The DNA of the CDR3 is TGCAGCGTTGAACCTTCCAGCCGGGCTGAGCAGTTCTTC. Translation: CSVEPSSRAEQFF.

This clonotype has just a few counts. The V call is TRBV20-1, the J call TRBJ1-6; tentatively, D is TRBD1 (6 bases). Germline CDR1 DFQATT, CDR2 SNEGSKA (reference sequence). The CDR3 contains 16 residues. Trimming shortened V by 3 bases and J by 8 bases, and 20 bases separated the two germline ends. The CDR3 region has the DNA TGCAGTGCTAGCGACCGGGACAATATCTCGGATTCACCCCTCCACTTT. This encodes CSASDRDNISDSPLHF.

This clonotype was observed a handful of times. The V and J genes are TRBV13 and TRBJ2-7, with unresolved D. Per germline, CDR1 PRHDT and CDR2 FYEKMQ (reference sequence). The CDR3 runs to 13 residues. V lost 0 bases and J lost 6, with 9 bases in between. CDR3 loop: CASSLGRRREQYF. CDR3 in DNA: TGTGCCAGCAGCTTAGGCCGTAGACGCGAGCAGTACTTC. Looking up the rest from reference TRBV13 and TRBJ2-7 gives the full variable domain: AAGVIQSPRHLIKEKRETATLKCYPIPRHDTVYWYQQGPGQDPQFLISFYEKMQSDKGSIPDRFSAQQFSDYHSELNMSSLELGDSALYFCASSLGRRREQYFGPGTRLTVT.

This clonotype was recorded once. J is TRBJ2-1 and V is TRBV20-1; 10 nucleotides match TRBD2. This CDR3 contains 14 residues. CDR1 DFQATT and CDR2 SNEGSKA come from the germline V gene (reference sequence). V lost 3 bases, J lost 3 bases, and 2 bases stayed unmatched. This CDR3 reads CSASLAGVYNEQFF. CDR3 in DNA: TGCAGTGCTAGTCTAGCGGGGGTCTACAATGAGCAGTTCTTC.

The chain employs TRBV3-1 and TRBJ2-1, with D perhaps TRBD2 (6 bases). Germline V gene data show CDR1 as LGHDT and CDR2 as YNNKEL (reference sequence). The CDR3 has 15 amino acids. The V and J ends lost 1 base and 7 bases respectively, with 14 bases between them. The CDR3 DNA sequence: TGTGCCAGCAGCCAAGTCTACTATGGGAGGAATGAGCAGTTCTTC. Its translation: CASSQVYYGRNEQFF.

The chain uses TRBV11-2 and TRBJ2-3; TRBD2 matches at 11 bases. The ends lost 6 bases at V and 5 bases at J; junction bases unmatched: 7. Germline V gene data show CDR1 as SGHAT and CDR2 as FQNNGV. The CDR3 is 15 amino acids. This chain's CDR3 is CASSHIAGGQDTQYF. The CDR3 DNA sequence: TGTGCCAGCAGTCATATAGCGGGGGGGCAAGATACGCAGTATTTT.

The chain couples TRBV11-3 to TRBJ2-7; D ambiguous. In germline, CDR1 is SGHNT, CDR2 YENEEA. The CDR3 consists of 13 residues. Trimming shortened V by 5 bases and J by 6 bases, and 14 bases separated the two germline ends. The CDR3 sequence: CASSPGPLGEQYF. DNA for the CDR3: TGTGCCAGCAGCCCTGGACCGCTAGGCGAGCAGTACTTC. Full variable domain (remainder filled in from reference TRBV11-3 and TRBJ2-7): EAGVVQSPRYKIIEKKQPVAFWCNPISGHNTLYWYLQNLGQGPELLIRYENEEAVDDSQLPKDRFSAERLKGVDSTLKIQPAELGDSAVYLCASSPGPLGEQYFGPGTRLTVT.

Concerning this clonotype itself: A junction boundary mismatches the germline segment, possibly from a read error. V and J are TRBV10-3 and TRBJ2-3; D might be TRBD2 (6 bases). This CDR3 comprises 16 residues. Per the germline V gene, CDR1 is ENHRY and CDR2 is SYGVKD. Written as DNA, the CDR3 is TGTGCCATCAGTGGGTTCAACGCGGGGCACACAGATATGCAGTATTTT. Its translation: CAISGFNAGHTDMQYF.

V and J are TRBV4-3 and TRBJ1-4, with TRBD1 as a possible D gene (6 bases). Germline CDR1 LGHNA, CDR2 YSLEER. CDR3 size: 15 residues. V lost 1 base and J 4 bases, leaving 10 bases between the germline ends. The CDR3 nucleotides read TGCGCCAGCAGCCAAGGACAGGATTTTAATGAAAAACTGTTTTTT. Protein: CASSQGQDFNEKLFF.

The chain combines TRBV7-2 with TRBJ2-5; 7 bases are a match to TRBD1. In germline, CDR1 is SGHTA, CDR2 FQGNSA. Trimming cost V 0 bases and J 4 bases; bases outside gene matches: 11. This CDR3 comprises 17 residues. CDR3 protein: CASSLARWQGERETQYF. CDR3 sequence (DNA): TGTGCCAGCAGCTTAGCGAGGTGGCAGGGGGAAAGAGAGACCCAGTACTTC.

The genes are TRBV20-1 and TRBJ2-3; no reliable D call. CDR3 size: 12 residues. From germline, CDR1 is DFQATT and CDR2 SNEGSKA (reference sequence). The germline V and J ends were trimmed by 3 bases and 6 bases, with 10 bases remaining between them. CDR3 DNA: TGCAGTGCTAGGCTTACGTCCGATACGCAGTATTTT. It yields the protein CSARLTSDTQYF.

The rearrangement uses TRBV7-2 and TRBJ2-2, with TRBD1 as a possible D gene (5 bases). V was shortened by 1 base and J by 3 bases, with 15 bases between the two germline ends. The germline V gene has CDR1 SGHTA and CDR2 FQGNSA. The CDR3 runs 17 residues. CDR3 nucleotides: TGTGCCAGCAGCTTAGGCGCAGGGCCTATGGACACCGGGGAGCTGTTTTTT. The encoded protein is CASSLGAGPMDTGELFF.

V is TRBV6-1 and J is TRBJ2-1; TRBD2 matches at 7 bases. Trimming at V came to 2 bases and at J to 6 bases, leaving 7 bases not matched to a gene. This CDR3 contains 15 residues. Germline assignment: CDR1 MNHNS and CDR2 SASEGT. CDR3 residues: CASSELASGRNEQFF. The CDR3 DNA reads TGTGCCAGCAGTGAATTGGCTAGCGGACGCAATGAGCAGTTCTTC.

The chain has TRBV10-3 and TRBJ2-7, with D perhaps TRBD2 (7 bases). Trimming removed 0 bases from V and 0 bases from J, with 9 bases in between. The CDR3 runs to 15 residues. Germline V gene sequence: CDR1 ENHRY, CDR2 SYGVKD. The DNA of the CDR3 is TGTGCCATCAGTGAGTCGGGGGGGCTCTCCTACGAGCAGTACTTC. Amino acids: CAISESGGLSYEQYF.

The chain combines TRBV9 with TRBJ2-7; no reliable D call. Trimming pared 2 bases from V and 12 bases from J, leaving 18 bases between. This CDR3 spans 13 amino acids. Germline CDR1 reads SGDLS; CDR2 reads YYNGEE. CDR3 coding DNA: TGTGCCAGCAGCGTTAGGACCGCAGAGACCCGGTACTTC. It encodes CASSVRTAETRYF.

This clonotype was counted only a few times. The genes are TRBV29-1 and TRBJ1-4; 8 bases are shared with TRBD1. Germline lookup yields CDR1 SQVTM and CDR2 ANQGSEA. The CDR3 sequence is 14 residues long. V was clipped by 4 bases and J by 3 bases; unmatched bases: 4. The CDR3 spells CSVVRQGPNEKLFF. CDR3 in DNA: TGCAGCGTTGTTCGACAGGGGCCTAATGAAAAACTGTTTTTT.